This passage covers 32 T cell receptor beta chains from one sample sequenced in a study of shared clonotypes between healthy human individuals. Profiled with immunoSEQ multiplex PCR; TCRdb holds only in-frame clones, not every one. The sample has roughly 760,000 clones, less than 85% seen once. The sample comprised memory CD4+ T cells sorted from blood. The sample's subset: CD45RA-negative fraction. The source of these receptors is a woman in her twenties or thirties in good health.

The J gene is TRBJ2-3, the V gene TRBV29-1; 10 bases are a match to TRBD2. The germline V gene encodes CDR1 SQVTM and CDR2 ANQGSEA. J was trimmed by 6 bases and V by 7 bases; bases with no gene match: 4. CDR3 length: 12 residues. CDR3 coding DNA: TGCAGCGGGACTAGCGGAGGGGATACGCAGTATTTT. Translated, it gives CSGTSGGDTQYF.

CDR3 protein: CASSLPGTGERAGELFF. The DNA of the CDR3 is TGTGCCAGCAGCCTTCCAGGGACAGGGGAAAGGGCCGGGGAGCTGTTTTTT. This chain joins TRBV28 and TRBJ2-2; 10 bases match TRBD1. The CDR3 spans 17 residues. V was pared by 6 bases and J by 6 bases, with 13 bases of the junction left unmatched. Germline lookup yields CDR1 MDHEN and CDR2 SYDVKM.

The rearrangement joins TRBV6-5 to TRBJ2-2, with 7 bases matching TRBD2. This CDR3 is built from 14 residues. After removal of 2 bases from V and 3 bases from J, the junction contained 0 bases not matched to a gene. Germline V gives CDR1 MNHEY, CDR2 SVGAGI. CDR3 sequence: CASSYGGDTGELFF. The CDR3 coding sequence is TGTGCCAGCAGTTACGGGGGGGACACCGGGGAGCTGTTTTTT.

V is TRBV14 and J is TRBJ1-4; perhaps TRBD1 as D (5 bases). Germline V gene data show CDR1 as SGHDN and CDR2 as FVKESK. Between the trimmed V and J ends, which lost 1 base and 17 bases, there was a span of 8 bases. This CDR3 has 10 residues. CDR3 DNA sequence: TGTGCCAGCAGCCAAGGGGGCCTATTTTTT. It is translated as CASSQGGLFF.

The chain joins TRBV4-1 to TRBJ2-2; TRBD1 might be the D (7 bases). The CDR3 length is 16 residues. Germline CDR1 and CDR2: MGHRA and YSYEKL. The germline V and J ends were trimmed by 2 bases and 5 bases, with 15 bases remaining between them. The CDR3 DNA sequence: TGCGCCAGCAGCCAACCGAGCAGGGGGGTTACCGGGGAGCTGTTTTTT. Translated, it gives CASSQPSRGVTGELFF.

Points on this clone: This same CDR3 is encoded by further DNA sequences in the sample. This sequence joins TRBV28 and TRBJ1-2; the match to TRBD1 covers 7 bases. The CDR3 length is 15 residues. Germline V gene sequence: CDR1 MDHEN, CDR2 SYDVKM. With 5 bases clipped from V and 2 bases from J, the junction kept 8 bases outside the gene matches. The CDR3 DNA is TGTGCCAGCAGTCTCACCGGGACAGCGAACTATGGCTACACCTTC. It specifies CASSLTGTANYGYTF.

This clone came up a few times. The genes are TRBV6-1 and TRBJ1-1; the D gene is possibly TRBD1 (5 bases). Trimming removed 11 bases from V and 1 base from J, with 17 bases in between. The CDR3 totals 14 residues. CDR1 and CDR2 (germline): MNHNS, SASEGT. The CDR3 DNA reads TGTGCCGCTCGGAGGCGGGGGGGGAACACTGAAGCTTTCTTT. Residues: CAARRRGGNTEAFF.

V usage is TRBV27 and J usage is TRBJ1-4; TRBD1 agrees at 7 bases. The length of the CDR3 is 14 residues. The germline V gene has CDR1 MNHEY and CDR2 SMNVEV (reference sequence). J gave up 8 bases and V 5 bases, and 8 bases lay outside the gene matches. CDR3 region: CASSRDRAKEKLFF. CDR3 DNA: TGTGCCAGCAGTCGAGACAGGGCAAAGGAAAAACTGTTTTTT.

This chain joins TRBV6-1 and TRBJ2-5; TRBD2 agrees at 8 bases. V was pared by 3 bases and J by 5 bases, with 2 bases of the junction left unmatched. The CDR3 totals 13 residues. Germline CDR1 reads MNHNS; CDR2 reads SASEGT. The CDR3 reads CASSEEREETQYF. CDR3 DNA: TGTGCCAGCAGTGAGGAGCGGGAGGAGACCCAGTACTTC.

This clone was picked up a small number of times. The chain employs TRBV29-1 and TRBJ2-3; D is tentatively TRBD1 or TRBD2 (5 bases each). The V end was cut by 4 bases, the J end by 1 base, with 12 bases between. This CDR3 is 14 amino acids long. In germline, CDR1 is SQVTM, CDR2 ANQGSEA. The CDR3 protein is CSVVRDLGTDTQYF. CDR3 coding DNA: TGCAGCGTTGTAAGGGACCTGGGCACAGATACGCAGTATTTT.

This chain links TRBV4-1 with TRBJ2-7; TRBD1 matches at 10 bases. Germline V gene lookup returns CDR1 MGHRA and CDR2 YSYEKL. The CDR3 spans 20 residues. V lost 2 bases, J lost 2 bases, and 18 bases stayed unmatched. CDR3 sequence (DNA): TGCGCCAGCAGCCAAAGACCCGCGACAGGGGGCTCTAGTGGGGCCTACGAGCAGTACTTC. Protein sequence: CASSQRPATGGSSGAYEQYF.

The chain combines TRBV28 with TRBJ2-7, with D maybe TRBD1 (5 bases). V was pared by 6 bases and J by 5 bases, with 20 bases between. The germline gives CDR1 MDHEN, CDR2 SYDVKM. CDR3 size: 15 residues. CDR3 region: CASSFPSLGLDEQYF. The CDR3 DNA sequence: TGTGCCAGCAGCTTCCCTTCGTTGGGGCTCGACGAGCAGTACTTC.

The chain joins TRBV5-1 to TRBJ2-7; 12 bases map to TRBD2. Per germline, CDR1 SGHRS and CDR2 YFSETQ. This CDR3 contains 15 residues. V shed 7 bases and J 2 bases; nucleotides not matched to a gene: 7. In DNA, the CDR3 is TGCGCCAGCTCGGGACTAGCGGGTACAACCTACGAGCAGTACTTC. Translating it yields CASSGLAGTTYEQYF. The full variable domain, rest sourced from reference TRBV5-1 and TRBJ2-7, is KAGVTQTPRYLIKTRGQQVTLSCSPISGHRSVSWYQQTPGQGLQFLFEYFSETQRNKGNFPGRFSGRQFSNSRSEMNVSTLELGDSALYLCASSGLAGTTYEQYFGPGTRLTVT.

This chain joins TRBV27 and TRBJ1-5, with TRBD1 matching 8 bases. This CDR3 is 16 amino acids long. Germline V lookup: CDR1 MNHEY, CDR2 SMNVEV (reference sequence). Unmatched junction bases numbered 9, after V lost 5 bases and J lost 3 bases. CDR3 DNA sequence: TGTGCCAGCAGTGCCCGGACAGGGCCTCTCAATCAGCCCCAGCATTTT. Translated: CASSARTGPLNQPQHF.

This CDR3 is CASSLSRDGGLAAPYEQYF. In nucleotides, the CDR3 is TGTGCCAGCAGCTTAAGCAGGGACGGGGGACTAGCGGCTCCCTACGAGCAGTACTTC. J is TRBJ2-7 and V is TRBV7-9; 11 bases match TRBD2. Trimming removed 2 bases from V and 2 bases from J; junction bases left unmatched: 14. The CDR3 length is 19 residues. Per germline, CDR1 SEHNR and CDR2 FQNEAQ (reference sequence).

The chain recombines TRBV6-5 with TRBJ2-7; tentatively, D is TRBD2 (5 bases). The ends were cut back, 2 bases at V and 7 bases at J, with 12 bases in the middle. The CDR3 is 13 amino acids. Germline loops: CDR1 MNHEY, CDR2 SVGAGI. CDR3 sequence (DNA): TGTGCCAGCAGTTACCTAGTCACGGGGGAGCAGTACTTC. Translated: CASSYLVTGEQYF.

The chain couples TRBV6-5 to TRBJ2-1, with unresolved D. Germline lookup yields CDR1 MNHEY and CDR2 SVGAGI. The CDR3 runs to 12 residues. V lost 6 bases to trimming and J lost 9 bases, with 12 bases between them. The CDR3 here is CASRPQIGEQFF. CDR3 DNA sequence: TGTGCCAGCAGACCACAGATCGGTGAGCAGTTCTTC.

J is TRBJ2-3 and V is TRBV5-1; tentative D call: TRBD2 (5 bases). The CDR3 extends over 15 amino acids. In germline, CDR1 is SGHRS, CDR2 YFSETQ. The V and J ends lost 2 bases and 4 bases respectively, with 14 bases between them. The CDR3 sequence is CASSFIYGNSDTQYF. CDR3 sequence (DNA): TGCGCCAGCAGCTTCATATACGGGAACTCAGATACGCAGTATTTT.

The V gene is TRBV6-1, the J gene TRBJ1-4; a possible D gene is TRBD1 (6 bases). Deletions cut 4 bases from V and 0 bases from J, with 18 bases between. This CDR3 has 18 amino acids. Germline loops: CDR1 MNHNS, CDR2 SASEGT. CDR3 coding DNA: TGTGCCAGCAGTGTACGATTTTCCGGGGGCGCAACTAATGAAAAACTGTTTTTT. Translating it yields CASSVRFSGGATNEKLFF.

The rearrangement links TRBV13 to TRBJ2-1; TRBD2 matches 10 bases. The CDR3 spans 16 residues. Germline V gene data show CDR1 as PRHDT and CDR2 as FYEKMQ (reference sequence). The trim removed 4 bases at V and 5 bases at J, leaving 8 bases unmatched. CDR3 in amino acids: CASSYHRTSGHNEQFF. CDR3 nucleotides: TGTGCCAGCAGCTACCACAGGACTAGCGGTCACAATGAGCAGTTCTTC.

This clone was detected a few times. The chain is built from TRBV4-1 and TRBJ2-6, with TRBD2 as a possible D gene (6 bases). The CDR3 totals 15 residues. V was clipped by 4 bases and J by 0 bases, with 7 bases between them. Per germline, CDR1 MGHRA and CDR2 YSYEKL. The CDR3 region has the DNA TGCGCCAGCAGCCGGGGGGACTCTGGGGCCAACGTCCTGACTTTC. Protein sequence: CASSRGDSGANVLTF.

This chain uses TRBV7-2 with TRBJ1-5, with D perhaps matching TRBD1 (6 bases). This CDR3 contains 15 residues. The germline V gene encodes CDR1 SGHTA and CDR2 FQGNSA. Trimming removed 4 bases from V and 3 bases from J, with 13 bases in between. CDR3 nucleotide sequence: TGTGCCAGCAGCTCCCGTGGGGGCGACAATCAGCCCCAGCATTTT. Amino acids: CASSSRGGDNQPQHF.

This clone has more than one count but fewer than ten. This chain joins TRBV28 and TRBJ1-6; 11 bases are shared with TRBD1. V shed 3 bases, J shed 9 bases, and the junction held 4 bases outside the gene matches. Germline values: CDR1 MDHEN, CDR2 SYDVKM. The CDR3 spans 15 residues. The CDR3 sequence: CASSLWDRGTSPLHF. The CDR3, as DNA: TGTGCCAGCAGTTTGTGGGACAGGGGGACTTCACCCCTCCACTTT.

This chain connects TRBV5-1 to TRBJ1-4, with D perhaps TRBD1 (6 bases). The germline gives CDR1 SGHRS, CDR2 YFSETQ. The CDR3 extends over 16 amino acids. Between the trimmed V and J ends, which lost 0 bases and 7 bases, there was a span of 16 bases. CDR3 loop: CASSLGRGAAGEKLFF. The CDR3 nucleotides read TGCGCCAGCAGCTTGGGGCGGGGGGCGGCCGGTGAAAAACTGTTTTTT. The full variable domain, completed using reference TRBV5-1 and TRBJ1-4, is KAGVTQTPRYLIKTRGQQVTLSCSPISGHRSVSWYQQTPGQGLQFLFEYFSETQRNKGNFPGRFSGRQFSNSRSEMNVSTLELGDSALYLCASSLGRGAAGEKLFFGSGTQLSVL.

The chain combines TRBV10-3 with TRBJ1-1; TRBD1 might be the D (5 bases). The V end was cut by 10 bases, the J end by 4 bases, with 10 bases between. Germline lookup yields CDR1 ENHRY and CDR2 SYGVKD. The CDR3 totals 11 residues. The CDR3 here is CATEDSTEAFF. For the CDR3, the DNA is TGTGCCACCGAAGACAGCACTGAAGCTTTCTTT.

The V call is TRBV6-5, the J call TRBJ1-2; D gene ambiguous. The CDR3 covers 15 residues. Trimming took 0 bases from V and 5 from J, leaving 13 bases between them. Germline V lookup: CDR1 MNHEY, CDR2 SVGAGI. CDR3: CASSYSISLGYGYTF. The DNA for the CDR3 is TGTGCCAGCAGTTACTCGATCTCGTTAGGGTATGGCTACACCTTC.

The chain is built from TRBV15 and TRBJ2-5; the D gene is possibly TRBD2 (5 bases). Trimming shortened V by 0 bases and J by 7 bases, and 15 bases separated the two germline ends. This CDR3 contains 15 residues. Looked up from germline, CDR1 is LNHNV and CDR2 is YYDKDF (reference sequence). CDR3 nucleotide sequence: TGTGCCACCAGCAGAGATCTAGCCAGTCGTATGACCCAGTACTTC. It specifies CATSRDLASRMTQYF. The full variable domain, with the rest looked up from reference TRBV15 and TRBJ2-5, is DAMVIQNPRYQVTQFGKPVTLSCSQTLNHNVMYWYQQKSSQAPKLLFHYYDKDFNNEADTPDNFQSRRPNTSFCFLDIRSPGLGDTAMYLCATSRDLASRMTQYFGPGTRLLVL.

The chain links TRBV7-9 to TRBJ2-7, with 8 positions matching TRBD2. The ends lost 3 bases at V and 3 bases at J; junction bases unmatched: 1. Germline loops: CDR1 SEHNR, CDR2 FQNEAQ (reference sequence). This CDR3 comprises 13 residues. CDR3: CASSFTSGYEQYF. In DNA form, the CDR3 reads TGTGCCAGCAGCTTTACTAGCGGCTACGAGCAGTACTTC.

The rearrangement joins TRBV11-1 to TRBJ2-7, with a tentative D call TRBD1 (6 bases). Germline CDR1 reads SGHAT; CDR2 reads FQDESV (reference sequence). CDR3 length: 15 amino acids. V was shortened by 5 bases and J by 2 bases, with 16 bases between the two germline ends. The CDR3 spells CASSIWTDRPYEQYF. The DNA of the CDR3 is TGTGCCAGCAGCATCTGGACAGACAGACCCTACGAGCAGTACTTC.

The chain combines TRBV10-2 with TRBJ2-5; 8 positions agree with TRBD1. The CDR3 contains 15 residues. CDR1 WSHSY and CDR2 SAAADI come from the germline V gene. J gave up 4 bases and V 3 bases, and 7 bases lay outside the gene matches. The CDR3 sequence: CASSDPGQVGETQYF. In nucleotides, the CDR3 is TGCGCCAGCAGTGACCCGGGACAGGTCGGAGAGACCCAGTACTTC.

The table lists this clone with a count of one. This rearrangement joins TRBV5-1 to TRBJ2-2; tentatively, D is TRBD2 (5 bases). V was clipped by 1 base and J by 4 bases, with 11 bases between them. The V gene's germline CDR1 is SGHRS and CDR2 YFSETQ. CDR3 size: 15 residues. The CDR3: CASSLNGNPTGELFF. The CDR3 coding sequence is TGCGCCAGCAGCTTGAACGGGAACCCCACCGGGGAGCTGTTTTTT.

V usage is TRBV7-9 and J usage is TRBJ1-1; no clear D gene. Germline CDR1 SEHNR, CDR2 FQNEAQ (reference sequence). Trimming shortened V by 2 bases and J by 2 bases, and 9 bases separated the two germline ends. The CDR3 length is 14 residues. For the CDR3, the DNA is TGTGCCAGCAGCTTATTTACCGACAACACTGAAGCTTTCTTT. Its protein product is CASSLFTDNTEAFF.